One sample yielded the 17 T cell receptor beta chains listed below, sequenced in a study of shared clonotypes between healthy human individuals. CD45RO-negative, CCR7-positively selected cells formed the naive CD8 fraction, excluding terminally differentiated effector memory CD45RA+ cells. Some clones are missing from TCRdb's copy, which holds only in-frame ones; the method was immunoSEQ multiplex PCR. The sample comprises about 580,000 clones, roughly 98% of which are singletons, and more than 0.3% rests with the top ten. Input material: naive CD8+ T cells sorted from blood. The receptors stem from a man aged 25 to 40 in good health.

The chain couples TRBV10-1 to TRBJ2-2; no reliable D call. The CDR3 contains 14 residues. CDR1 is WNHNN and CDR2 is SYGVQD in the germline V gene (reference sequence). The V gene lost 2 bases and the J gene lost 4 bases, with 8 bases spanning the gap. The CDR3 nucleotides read TGCGCCAGCAGTGAGAGGTTATTCACCGGGGAGCTGTTTTTT. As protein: CASSERLFTGELFF.

The CDR3 loop reads CSVDVTGSYEQYF. CDR3 in DNA: TGCAGCGTTGACGTGACAGGCTCCTACGAGCAGTACTTC. The J gene is TRBJ2-7, the V gene TRBV29-1, with D tentatively TRBD1 (6 bases). V was pared by 3 bases and J by 0 bases, with 9 bases between. The CDR3 runs 13 residues. Germline CDR1 is SQVTM and CDR2 is ANQGSEA.

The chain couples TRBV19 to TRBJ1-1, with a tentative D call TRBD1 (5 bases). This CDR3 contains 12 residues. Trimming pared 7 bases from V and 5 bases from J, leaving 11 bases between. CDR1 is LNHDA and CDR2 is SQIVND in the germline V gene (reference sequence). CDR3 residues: CASIGGWTEAFF. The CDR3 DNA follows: TGTGCCAGTATCGGGGGTTGGACTGAAGCTTTCTTT.

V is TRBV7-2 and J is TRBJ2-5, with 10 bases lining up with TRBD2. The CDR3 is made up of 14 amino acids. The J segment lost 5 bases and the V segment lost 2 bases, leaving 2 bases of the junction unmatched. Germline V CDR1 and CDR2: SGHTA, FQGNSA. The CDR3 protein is CASSLRAGGETQYF. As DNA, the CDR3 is TGTGCCAGCAGCTTAAGAGCGGGAGGGGAGACCCAGTACTTC.

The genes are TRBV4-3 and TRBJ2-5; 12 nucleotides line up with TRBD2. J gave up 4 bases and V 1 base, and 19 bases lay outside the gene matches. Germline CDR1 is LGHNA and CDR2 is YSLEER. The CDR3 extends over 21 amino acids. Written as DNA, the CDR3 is TGCGCCAGCAGCCAAGGGTCCCGACTAGCGGGAGCCTCCAGACGGGCAGAGACCCAGTACTTC. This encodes CASSQGSRLAGASRRAETQYF.

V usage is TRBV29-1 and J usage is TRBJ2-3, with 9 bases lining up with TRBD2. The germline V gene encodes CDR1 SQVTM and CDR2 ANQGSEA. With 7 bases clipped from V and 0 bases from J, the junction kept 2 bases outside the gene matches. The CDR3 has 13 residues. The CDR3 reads CSATSGSTDTQYF. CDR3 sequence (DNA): TGCAGCGCAACTAGCGGGAGCACAGATACGCAGTATTTT.

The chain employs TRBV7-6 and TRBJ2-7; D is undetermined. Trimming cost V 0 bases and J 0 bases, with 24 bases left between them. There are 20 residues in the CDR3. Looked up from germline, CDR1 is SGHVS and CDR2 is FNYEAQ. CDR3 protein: CASSLAMVPQEATSSYEQYF. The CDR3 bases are TGTGCCAGCAGCTTAGCGATGGTCCCCCAAGAGGCAACAAGCTCCTACGAGCAGTACTTC.

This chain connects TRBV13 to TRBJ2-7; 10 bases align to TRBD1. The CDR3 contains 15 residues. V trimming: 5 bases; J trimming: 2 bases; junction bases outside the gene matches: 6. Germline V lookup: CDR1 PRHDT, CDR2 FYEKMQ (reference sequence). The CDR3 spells CASSTRDRGPYEQYF. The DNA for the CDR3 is TGTGCCAGCAGCACCCGGGACAGGGGCCCCTACGAGCAGTACTTC.

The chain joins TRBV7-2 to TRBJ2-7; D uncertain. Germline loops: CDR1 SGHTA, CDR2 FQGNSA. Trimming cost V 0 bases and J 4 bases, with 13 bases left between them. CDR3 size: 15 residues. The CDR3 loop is CASSLAAALTYEQYF. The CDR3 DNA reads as TGTGCCAGCAGCTTAGCTGCGGCGCTGACTTACGAGCAGTACTTC.

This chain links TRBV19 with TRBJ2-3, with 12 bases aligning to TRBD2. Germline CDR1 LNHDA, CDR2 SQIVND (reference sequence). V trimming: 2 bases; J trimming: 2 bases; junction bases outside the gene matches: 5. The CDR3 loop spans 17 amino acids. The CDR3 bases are TGTGCCAGTAGTATATCCCTAGCGGGAGGGTTCACAGATACGCAGTATTTT. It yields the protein CASSISLAGGFTDTQYF.

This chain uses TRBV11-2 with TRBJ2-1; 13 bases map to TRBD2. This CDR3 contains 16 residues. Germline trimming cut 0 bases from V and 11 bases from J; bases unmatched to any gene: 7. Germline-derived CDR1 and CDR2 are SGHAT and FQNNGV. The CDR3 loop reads CASSLDKLAGGPQQFF. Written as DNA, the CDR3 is TGTGCCAGCAGCTTAGACAAACTAGCGGGAGGGCCACAGCAGTTCTTC.

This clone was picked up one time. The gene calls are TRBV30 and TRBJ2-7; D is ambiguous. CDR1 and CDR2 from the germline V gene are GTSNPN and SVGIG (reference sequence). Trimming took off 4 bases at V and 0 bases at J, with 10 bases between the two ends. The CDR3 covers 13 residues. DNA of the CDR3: TGTGCCTGGATTCGGGCGGACTCCTACGAGCAGTACTTC. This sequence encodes CAWIRADSYEQYF.

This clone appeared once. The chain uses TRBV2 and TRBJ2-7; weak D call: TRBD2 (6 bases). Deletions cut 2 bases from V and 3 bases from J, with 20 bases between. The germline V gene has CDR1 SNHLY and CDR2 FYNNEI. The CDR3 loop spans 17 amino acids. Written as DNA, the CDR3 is TGTGCCAGCAGTGAATCGTTTCGGGGCGGGATCCTCTACGAGCAGTACTTC. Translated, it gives CASSESFRGGILYEQYF.

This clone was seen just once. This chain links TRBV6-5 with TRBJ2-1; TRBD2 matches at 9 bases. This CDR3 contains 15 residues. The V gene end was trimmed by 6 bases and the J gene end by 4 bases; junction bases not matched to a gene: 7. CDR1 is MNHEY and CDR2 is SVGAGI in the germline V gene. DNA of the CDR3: TGTGCCAGCAGGGGGTTGACTAGCGGTTACAATGAGCAGTTCTTC. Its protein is CASRGLTSGYNEQFF.

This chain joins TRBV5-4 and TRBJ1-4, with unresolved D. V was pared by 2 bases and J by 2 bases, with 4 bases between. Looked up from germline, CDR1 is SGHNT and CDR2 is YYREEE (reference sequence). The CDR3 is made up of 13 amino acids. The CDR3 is CASSFRTNEKLFF. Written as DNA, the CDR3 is TGTGCCAGCAGCTTTCGGACTAATGAAAAACTGTTTTTT.

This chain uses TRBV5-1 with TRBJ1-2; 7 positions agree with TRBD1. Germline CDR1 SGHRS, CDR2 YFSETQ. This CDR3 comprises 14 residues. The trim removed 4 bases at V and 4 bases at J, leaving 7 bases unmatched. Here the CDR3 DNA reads TGCGCCAGCAGCGAAAGGGGGCAGGGCTATGGCTACACCTTC. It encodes CASSERGQGYGYTF.

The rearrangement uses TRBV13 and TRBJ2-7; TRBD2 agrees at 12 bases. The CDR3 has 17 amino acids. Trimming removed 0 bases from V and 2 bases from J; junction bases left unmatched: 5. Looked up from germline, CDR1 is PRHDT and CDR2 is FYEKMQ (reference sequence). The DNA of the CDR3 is TGTGCCAGCAGCTTAGGACTAGCGGGAGGTAGGACCTACGAGCAGTACTTC. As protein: CASSLGLAGGRTYEQYF.